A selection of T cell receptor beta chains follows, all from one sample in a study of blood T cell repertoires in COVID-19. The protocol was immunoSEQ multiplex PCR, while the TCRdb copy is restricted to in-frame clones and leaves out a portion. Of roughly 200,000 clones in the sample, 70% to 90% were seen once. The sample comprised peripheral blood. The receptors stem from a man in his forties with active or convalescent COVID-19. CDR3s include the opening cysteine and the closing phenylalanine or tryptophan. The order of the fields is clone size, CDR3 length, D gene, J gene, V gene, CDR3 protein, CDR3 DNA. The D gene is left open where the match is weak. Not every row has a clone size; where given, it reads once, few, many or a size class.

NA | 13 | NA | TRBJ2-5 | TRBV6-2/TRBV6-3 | CASSNRDKETQYF | TGTGCCAGCAGTAACCGGGACAAAGAGACCCAGTACTTC
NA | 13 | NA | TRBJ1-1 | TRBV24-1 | CATSEPGGTEAFF | TGTGCCACCAGTGAACCGGGGGGCACTGAAGCTTTCTTT
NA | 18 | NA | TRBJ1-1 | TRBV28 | CASRLGLDSWNMNTEAFF | TGTGCCAGCAGACTCGGACTGGACAGCTGGAATATGAACACTGAAGCTTTCTTT
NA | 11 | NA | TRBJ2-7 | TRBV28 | CASSLGYEQYF | TGTGCCAGCAGTCTCGGGTACGAGCAGTACTTC
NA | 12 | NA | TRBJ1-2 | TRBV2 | CASSRGAGGYTF | TGTGCCAGCTCCCGGGGGGCTGGGGGCTACACCTTC
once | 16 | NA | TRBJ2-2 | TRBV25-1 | CASSELGAGNTGELFF | TGTGCCAGCAGTGAACTGGGGGCTGGGAACACCGGGGAGCTGTTTTTT
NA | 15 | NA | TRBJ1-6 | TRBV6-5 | CASGSGVSYNSPLHF | TGTGCCAGCGGATCAGGTGTTTCTTATAATTCACCCCTCCACTTT
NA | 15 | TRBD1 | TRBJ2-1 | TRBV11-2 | CASSSGTGSYNEQFF | TGTGCCAGCAGCTCCGGGACAGGGAGTTACAATGAGCAGTTCTTC
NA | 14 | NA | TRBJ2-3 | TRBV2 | CASLPPVYADTQYF | TGTGCCAGTCTACCTCCGGTGTATGCGGATACGCAGTATTTT
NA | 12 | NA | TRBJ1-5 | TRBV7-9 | CASSLTNQPQHF | TGTGCCAGCAGCCTAACCAATCAGCCCCAGCATTTT